These 24 T cell receptor beta chains were sequenced from one sample in a study of control samples from healthy donors and cancer patients. Sequenced by immunoSEQ multiplex PCR; TCRdb stores in-frame clones only, minus some. The profile covers more than 95,000 clones, with 70% to 90% appearing a single time and 2.9% taken by the ten largest. The source material was blood. All receptors come from a man aged 60 to 75 in good health.

This chain joins TRBV9 and TRBJ2-7; no reliable D call. V was cut by 5 bases and J by 3 bases, with 12 bases left in between. Germline V gene lookup returns CDR1 SGDLS and CDR2 YYNGEE. This CDR3 contains 13 residues. The DNA of the CDR3 is TGTGCCAGCAGTCAAACGACTGGCTACGAGCAGTACTTC. It codes for CASSQTTGYEQYF. Full variable domain (outside the CDR3, taken from reference TRBV9 and TRBJ2-7): DSGVTQTPKHLITATGQRVTLRCSPRSGDLSVYWYQQSLDQGLQFLIQYYNGEERAKGNILERFSAQQFPDLHSELNLSSLELGDSALYFCASSQTTGYEQYFGPGTRLTVT.

This chain connects TRBV7-9 to TRBJ2-5; 8 nucleotides line up with TRBD1. V lost 3 bases and J lost 6; bases outside the gene matches: 9. Germline-derived CDR1 and CDR2 are SEHNR and FQNEAQ (reference sequence). This CDR3 comprises 15 residues. The CDR3 nucleotides read TGTGCCAGCAGCTTGGCAGCGACAGGGGACAAGACCCAGTACTTC. It specifies CASSLAATGDKTQYF.

This chain joins TRBV2 and TRBJ2-2; D unclear. The CDR3 extends over 14 amino acids. V gave up 6 bases and J gave up 6 bases, with 14 bases separating them. The V gene's germline CDR1 is SNHLY and CDR2 FYNNEI. CDR3 residues: CASSLRDVAGELFF. The CDR3 DNA sequence: TGTGCCAGCAGCCTCCGCGACGTCGCCGGGGAGCTGTTTTTT.

This CDR3 reads CASSYSQSQYF. CDR3 nucleotides: TGTGCCAGCAGTTACTCACAGTCGCAGTACTTC. This chain uses TRBV6-2 or TRBV6-3 with TRBJ2-7; D remains ambiguous. Trimming pared 0 bases from V and 9 bases from J, leaving 6 bases between. CDR3 length: 11 residues. Germline V gene data show CDR1 as MNHEY and CDR2 as SVGEGT.

This clone was detected once. The chain joins TRBV7-2 to TRBJ1-1; a weak D match, TRBD1 (5 bases). Deletions cut 1 base from V and 6 bases from J, with 15 bases between. This CDR3 region has 15 residues. Germline CDR1 reads SGHTA; CDR2 reads FQGNSA. This CDR3 reads CASSLGFGGKAEAFF. The CDR3 nucleotides are TGTGCCAGCAGCTTAGGGTTTGGGGGGAAGGCTGAAGCTTTCTTT.

This clone was observed many times. The chain employs TRBV7-9 and TRBJ1-5, with D maybe TRBD1 (6 bases). The CDR3 runs 14 residues. Trimming shortened V by 5 bases and J by 6 bases, and 14 bases separated the two germline ends. Germline lookup yields CDR1 SEHNR and CDR2 FQNEAQ (reference sequence). The CDR3 protein is CASSDTGSVQPQHF. The CDR3 region has the DNA TGTGCCAGCAGCGATACAGGGTCGGTTCAGCCCCAGCATTTT.

The chain joins TRBV24-1 to TRBJ2-3; TRBD1 agrees at 9 bases. J was trimmed by 5 bases and V by 4 bases; bases with no gene match: 15. The CDR3 totals 18 residues. Germline lookup yields CDR1 KGHDR and CDR2 SFDVKD. CDR3 in amino acids: CATSEGLSGQGAVDTQYF. DNA for the CDR3: TGTGCCACCAGTGAGGGTCTTTCGGGACAGGGAGCGGTAGATACGCAGTATTTT.

V and J are TRBV5-4 and TRBJ2-3; TRBD2 is a possible D gene (5 bases). Trimming removed 0 bases from V and 3 bases from J, with 11 bases in between. The CDR3 is made up of 15 amino acids. CDR1 is SGHNT and CDR2 is YYREEE in the germline V gene (reference sequence). CDR3 DNA sequence: TGTGCCAGCAGCTTGGGAGCACTAGGAACAGATACGCAGTATTTT. This sequence encodes CASSLGALGTDTQYF.

This chain links TRBV11-2 with TRBJ2-7; the D gene is possibly TRBD1 (6 bases). V was trimmed by 5 bases and J by 3 bases, leaving 17 bases between them. The CDR3 extends over 15 amino acids. Germline V gene sequence: CDR1 SGHAT, CDR2 FQNNGV. CDR3 bases: TGTGCCAGCAGCACACGAGGGACAAGTCACTACGAGCAGTACTTC. It is translated as CASSTRGTSHYEQYF. Using reference TRBV11-2 and TRBJ2-7 for the parts outside the CDR3, the full variable domain is EAGVAQSPRYKIIEKRQSVAFWCNPISGHATLYWYQQILGQGPKLLIQFQNNGVVDDSQLPKDRFSAERLKGVDSTLKIQPAKLEDSAVYLCASSTRGTSHYEQYFGPGTRLTVT.

The rearrangement joins TRBV5-1 to TRBJ2-2; D is uncertain. Trimming took 0 bases from V and 0 from J, leaving 9 bases between them. Germline V CDR1 and CDR2: SGHRS, YFSETQ. This CDR3 spans 16 amino acids. CDR3: CASSLGLLANTGELFF. CDR3 DNA: TGCGCCAGCAGCTTGGGCCTGCTAGCGAACACCGGGGAGCTGTTTTTT.

In this sample, this clone turned up once. This chain joins TRBV10-3 and TRBJ1-2, with D perhaps matching TRBD1 (5 bases). The CDR3 has 16 residues. Germline CDR1 ENHRY, CDR2 SYGVKD. Trimming removed 0 bases from V and 4 bases from J, with 15 bases in between. The CDR3 DNA sequence: TGTGCCATCAGTGAGTCCCCAGGTCGGGGGGTCTATGGCTACACCTTC. This sequence encodes CAISESPGRGVYGYTF.

The rearrangement uses TRBV29-1 and TRBJ1-2, with a tentative D call TRBD1 (5 bases). V shed 7 bases and J shed 5 bases, with 11 bases lying between them. CDR1 is SQVTM, CDR2 ANQGSEA, per germline. This CDR3 has 11 residues. The CDR3 loop reads CSANSGYGYTF. DNA of the CDR3: TGCAGCGCTAATTCAGGGTATGGCTACACCTTC.

The chain employs TRBV30 and TRBJ1-3, with D tentatively TRBD1 (6 bases). CDR1 and CDR2 (germline): GTSNPN, SVGIG (reference sequence). This CDR3 spans 12 amino acids. Trimming left V 8 bases short and J 1 base short, with 9 bases between. The CDR3 sequence is CAGRGSGNTIYF. CDR3 in DNA: TGTGCCGGCAGGGGTTCTGGAAACACCATATATTTT. Looking up the rest from reference TRBV30 and TRBJ1-3 gives the full variable domain: SQTIHQWPATLVQPVGSPLSLECTVEGTSNPNLYWYRQAAGRGLQLLFYSVGIGQISSEVPQNLSASRPQDRQFILSSKKLLLSDSGFYLCAGRGSGNTIYFGEGSWLTVV.

The CDR3 DNA is TGTGCCAGCAGCTTAGCGGGGGGCGTGGGGACTTACGAGCAGTACTTC. Its protein product is CASSLAGGVGTYEQYF. This rearrangement joins TRBV11-2 to TRBJ2-7; the D gene is possibly TRBD2 (7 bases). Trimming shortened V by 1 base and J by 4 bases, and 17 bases separated the two germline ends. Germline V gene lookup returns CDR1 SGHAT and CDR2 FQNNGV. This CDR3 has 16 residues. Combining the CDR3 with reference TRBV11-2 and TRBJ2-7 gives the whole variable domain EAGVAQSPRYKIIEKRQSVAFWCNPISGHATLYWYQQILGQGPKLLIQFQNNGVVDDSQLPKDRFSAERLKGVDSTLKIQPAKLEDSAVYLCASSLAGGVGTYEQYFGPGTRLTVT.

The rearrangement links TRBV5-5 to TRBJ1-3; tentative D call: TRBD1 (6 bases). This CDR3 comprises 15 residues. Deletions cut 0 bases from V and 4 bases from J, with 11 bases between. Germline-derived CDR1 and CDR2 are SGHKS and YYEKEE (reference sequence). CDR3 region: CASSLGGAEGNTIYF. CDR3 sequence (DNA): TGTGCCAGCAGCTTGGGGGGGGCCGAAGGAAACACCATATATTTT. Together with reference TRBV5-5 and TRBJ1-3, the CDR3 gives the full variable domain: DAGVTQSPTHLIKTRGQQVTLRCSPISGHKSVSWYQQVLGQGPQFIFQYYEKEERGRGNFPDRFSARQFPNYSSELNVNALLLGDSALYLCASSLGGAEGNTIYFGEGSWLTVV.

The gene calls are TRBV6-5 and TRBJ1-2; D not resolved. Germline V lookup: CDR1 MNHEY, CDR2 SVGAGI. Trimming removed 5 bases from V and 4 bases from J, with 8 bases in between. This CDR3 contains 12 residues. The CDR3: CASSTDGYGYTF. The CDR3, as DNA: TGTGCCAGCAGTACGGACGGCTATGGCTACACCTTC.

This chain joins TRBV18 and TRBJ1-5; 8 bases map to TRBD1. V shed 3 bases and J 3 bases; nucleotides not matched to a gene: 4. In germline, CDR1 is KGHSH, CDR2 LQKENI. This CDR3 is built from 15 residues. The CDR3 loop is CASSPGTGDNQPQHF. CDR3 DNA: TGTGCCAGCTCACCCGGGACAGGCGACAATCAGCCCCAGCATTTT.

As DNA, the CDR3 is TGCGCCAGCACCATACCAGGTAGCACAGATACGCAGTATTTT. It specifies CASTIPGSTDTQYF. The chain is built from TRBV5-1 and TRBJ2-3, with D hard to call. Germline V gene sequence: CDR1 SGHRS, CDR2 YFSETQ. The CDR3 runs to 14 residues. V was pared by 6 bases and J by 0 bases, with 11 bases between. The full variable domain, rest sourced from reference TRBV5-1 and TRBJ2-3, is KAGVTQTPRYLIKTRGQQVTLSCSPISGHRSVSWYQQTPGQGLQFLFEYFSETQRNKGNFPGRFSGRQFSNSRSEMNVSTLELGDSALYLCASTIPGSTDTQYFGPGTRLTVL.

The chain links TRBV28 to TRBJ2-7; 11 bases are a match to TRBD1. The CDR3 runs 12 residues. The V and J ends lost 6 bases and 12 bases, in that order; junction bases with no gene match: 7. The germline CDR1 and CDR2 sequences are MDHEN and SYDVKM. CDR3 sequence reads: CASRRGQGAWYF. The CDR3 nucleotides are TGTGCCAGCAGACGCGGACAGGGGGCTTGGTACTTC.

Points on this clone: In the same sample, other DNA sequences code for this CDR3. V and J are TRBV18 and TRBJ1-1; D unclear. Trimming left V 3 bases short and J 2 bases short, with 13 bases between. Germline loops: CDR1 KGHSH, CDR2 LQKENI. The CDR3 has 15 residues. CDR3 nucleotides: TGTGCCAGCTCACCTCCGGGTCGGGATAACACTGAAGCTTTCTTT. This codes for CASSPPGRDNTEAFF.

The rearrangement uses TRBV29-1 and TRBJ1-4; TRBD1 matches at 8 bases. V lost 7 bases and J lost 2; bases outside the gene matches: 6. The CDR3 consists of 14 residues. The germline V gene has CDR1 SQVTM and CDR2 ANQGSEA. The CDR3 DNA reads TGCAGCGGCGGGACAGGCCGCACTAATGAAAAACTGTTTTTT. Translation: CSGGTGRTNEKLFF. Together with reference TRBV29-1 and TRBJ1-4, the CDR3 gives the full variable domain: SAVISQKPSRDICQRGTSLTIQCQVDSQVTMMFWYRQQPGQSLTLIATANQGSEATYESGFVIDKFPISRPNLTFSTLTVSNMSPEDSSIYLCSGGTGRTNEKLFFGSGTQLSVL.

The chain uses TRBV28 and TRBJ1-6; D remains ambiguous. The CDR3 sequence is 16 residues long. Germline V gene data show CDR1 as MDHEN and CDR2 as SYDVKM. V dropped 2 bases and J dropped 2 bases, with 10 bases sitting between them. CDR3 sequence: CASSLRPGAYNSPLHF. CDR3 bases: TGTGCCAGCAGTTTACGTCCGGGCGCCTATAATTCACCCCTCCACTTT.

Comment on this clone: The sample contains more than one DNA sequence encoding this CDR3. The chain recombines TRBV19 with TRBJ1-2; D is unclear. This CDR3 region has 14 residues. The germline V gene has CDR1 LNHDA and CDR2 SQIVND (reference sequence). The V end lost 9 bases, the J end lost 0 bases, and 14 bases lay between the germline ends. The CDR3 DNA reads TGTGCCAGCAGTCCTGGTAGCACTAACTATGGCTACACCTTC. Translation: CASSPGSTNYGYTF.

The chain is built from TRBV2 and TRBJ2-7; the D gene is possibly TRBD1 (5 bases). The germline V and J ends were trimmed by 10 bases and 5 bases, with 15 bases remaining between them. In germline, CDR1 is SNHLY, CDR2 FYNNEI. CDR3 length equals 12 residues. CDR3 bases: TGTGCCATCCAGGGTTTTGAAAACGAGCAGTACTTC. It specifies CAIQGFENEQYF. The complete variable domain, with remaining parts taken from reference TRBV2 and TRBJ2-7, reads EPEVTQTPSHQVTQMGQEVILRCVPISNHLYFYWYRQILGQKVEFLVSFYNNEISEKSEIFDDQFSVERPDGSNFTLKIRSTKLEDSAMYFCAIQGFENEQYFGPGTRLTVT.